Included here is one T cell receptor (beta chain) sequence, with context. Its antigen is not identified. Primers used in a second PCR of about 7 to 11 cycles were a sample-barcoded 5' primer and a J-beta primer mix. MiXCR was run by TCRdb on the 5' RACE reads, yielding one entry per CDR3 protein. The data show about 1.7 million distinct CDR3 sequences, 28% seen once. The data stem from a study of blood T cells in healthy people across ages. This CDR3 contains 11 residues. Germline CDR1 reads SGHDN; CDR2 reads FVKESK. V was clipped by 3 bases and J by 9 bases, with 6 bases between them. Study-wide results and limits: Diversity was higher, and naive CD4+ cells more numerous, in long-lived donors than in aged donors.

Sequencing was performed on blood. The chain links TRBV14 to TRBJ2-1; D ambiguous. The TCR was taken from a woman aged 25 to 39 in good health. The CDR3: CASSHALEQFF. In DNA, the CDR3 is TGTGCCAGCAGCCACGCTCTTGAGCAGTTCTTC.